This T cell receptor beta chain was sequenced for a study of blood T cell repertoires in COVID-19 (dated by TCRdb to the early 2020s). In terms of the full investigation: Samples covering the acute and convalescent phases of COVID-19 were provided by collaborators in the United States, Italy and Spain. The prospective study material was composed of cDNA or gDNA derived from T cells, B-cell-depleted T cells, or PBMCs. Deeply sampled blood TCRbeta repertoires from subjects exposed to, actively infected with, or recovered from COVID-19 were included in the dataset. The repertoires were made available in a free public database intended to serve as a resource for research on the immune response to SARS-CoV-2. Samples came from the ongoing ImmuneRACE study (first 160 participants) plus 1,254 subjects from 6 global collaborators. Nearly every sample came with metadata listing a de-identified subject ID, COVID-19 status, age in years and sex. HLA class I and class II types, where available, came from metadata supplied by the sample provider rather than from assay-based typing.

From the cysteine through the phenylalanine, the CDR3 covers 16 amino acids. This entry keeps only the CDR3 DNA: 48 bases, framed from base 1. Per the germline V gene, SGDLS is the CDR1 and YYNGEE is the CDR2. V drops 0 bases and J drops 5 bases, leaving 17 bases in between. General conclusions and limits of the study: How much clinical and demographic metadata was included differed by source and by participant, and the metadata was provided uncurated.

This clone has only one observation. There is no known antigen for this receptor. No clone much larger than this one lies a single base away; base qualities are absent. Whole blood was collected in K2EDTA tubes by collaborating institutions according to the institutions' own protocols. For TCRbeta analysis, collaborators shipped samples as frozen whole blood, isolated PBMCs, or DNA extracted from either of those sample types. TCRbeta CDR3 regions were amplified from genomic DNA using the immunoSEQ Assay, a bias-controlled multiplex PCR. For the original study's pipeline: Nucleated cell counts per sample were estimated from amplification of reference gene primers within the assay. To quantify the absolute abundance of each unique TCRbeta CDR3 rearrangement, sequence reads were collapsed and filtered. Productive Simpson clonality was computed per sample as the square root of Simpson's diversity index over productive rearrangements. Here the immuneACCESS table is served through TCRdb, limited to in-frame sequences with V and J called. Missing clones are a known gap in these copies; in checked studies unresolved V genes cover under half, and the rest lacks a known reason. Clonal size and the V and J genes are those of that table, whereas D and trimming came from the DNA. This sample gives approximately 240,000 clones in total; approximately 86% of them show up just once. The ten largest clones take up roughly 6.4% of the sample.

The receptor chain draws on TRBV9 and TRBJ2-5; TRBD2 could be the D gene, as 6 bases match. This clonotype was obtained from a woman aged 55-69 years with active or convalescent COVID-19. The sequencing input was peripheral blood. The sequence in DNA is TGTGCCAGCAGCGTAGCTGGCCGACGCGGAGGGGAGACCCAGTACTTC. It specifies CASSVAGRRGGETQYF.